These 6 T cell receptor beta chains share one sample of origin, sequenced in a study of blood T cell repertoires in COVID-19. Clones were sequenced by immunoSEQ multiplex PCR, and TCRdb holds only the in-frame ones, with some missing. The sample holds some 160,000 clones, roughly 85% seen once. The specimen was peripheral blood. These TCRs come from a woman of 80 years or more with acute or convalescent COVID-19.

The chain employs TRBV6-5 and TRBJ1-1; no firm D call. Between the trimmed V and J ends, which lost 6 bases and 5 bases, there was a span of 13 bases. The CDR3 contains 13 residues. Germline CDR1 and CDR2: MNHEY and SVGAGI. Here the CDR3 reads CASRPLIGTEAFF. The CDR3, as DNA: TGTGCCAGCAGACCTTTGATCGGGACTGAAGCTTTCTTT.

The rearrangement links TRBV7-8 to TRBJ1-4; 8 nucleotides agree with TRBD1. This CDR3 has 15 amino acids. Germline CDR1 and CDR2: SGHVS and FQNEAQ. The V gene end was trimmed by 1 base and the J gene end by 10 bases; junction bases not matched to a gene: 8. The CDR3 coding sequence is TGTGCCAGCAGCTTAGATAGGACAGGGCTTGGAAAACTGTTTTTT. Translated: CASSLDRTGLGKLFF.

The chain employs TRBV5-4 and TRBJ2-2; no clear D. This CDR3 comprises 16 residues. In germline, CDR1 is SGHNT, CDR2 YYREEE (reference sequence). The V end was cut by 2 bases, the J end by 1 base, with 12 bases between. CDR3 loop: CASSFPTGGNTGELFF. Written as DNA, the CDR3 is TGTGCCAGCAGCTTCCCGACTGGCGGGAACACCGGGGAGCTGTTTTTT.

The CDR3: CASSVGGWTGELFF. The DNA of the CDR3 is TGTGCCAGCAGTGTAGGAGGGTGGACCGGGGAGCTGTTTTTT. J is TRBJ2-2 and V is TRBV6-4, with TRBD2 as a possible D gene (6 bases). This CDR3 region has 14 residues. Per the germline V gene, CDR1 is MRHNA and CDR2 is SNTAGT. The germline V and J ends were trimmed by 4 bases and 5 bases, with 11 bases remaining between them.

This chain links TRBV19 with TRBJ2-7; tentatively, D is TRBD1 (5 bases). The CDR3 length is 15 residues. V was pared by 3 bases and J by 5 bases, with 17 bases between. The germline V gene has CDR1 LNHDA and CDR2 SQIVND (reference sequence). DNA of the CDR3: TGTGCCAGTAGTATTGGACAAACGAACTTCCACGAGCAGTACTTC. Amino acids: CASSIGQTNFHEQYF.

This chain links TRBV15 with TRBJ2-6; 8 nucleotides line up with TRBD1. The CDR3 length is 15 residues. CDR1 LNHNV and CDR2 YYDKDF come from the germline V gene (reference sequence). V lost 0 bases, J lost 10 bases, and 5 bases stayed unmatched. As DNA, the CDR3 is TGTGCCACCAGCAGAGAGATGGGACAGGTGAACGTCCTGACTTTC. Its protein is CATSREMGQVNVLTF.